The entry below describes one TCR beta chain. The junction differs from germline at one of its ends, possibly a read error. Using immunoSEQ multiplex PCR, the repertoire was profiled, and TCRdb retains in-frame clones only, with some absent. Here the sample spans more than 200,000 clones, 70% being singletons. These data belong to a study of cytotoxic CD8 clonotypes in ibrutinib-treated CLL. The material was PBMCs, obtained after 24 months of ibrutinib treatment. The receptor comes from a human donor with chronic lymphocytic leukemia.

The DNA for the CDR3 is TGTGCTAGCAGCTCCAGCGGGGGAGATACGCAGTATTTT. It codes for CASSSSGGDTQYF. V usage is TRBV7-7 and J usage is TRBJ2-3, with 8 bases fitting TRBD2. The CDR3 is made up of 13 amino acids. Germline V CDR1 and CDR2: SSHAT, FNYEAQ (reference sequence).